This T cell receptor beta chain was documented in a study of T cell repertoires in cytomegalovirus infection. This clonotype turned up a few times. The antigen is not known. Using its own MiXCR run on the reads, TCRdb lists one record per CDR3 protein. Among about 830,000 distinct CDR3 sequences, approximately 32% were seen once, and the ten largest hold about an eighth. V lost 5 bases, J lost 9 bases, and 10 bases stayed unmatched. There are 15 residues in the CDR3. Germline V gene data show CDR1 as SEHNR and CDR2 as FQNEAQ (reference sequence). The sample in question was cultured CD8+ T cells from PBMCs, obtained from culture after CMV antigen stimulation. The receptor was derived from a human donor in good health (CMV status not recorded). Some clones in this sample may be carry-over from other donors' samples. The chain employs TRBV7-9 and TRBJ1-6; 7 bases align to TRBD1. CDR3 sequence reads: CASSPTTGLGSPLHF. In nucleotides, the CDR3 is TGTGCCAGCAGCCCGACGACAGGGTTGGGTTCACCCCTCCACTTT.